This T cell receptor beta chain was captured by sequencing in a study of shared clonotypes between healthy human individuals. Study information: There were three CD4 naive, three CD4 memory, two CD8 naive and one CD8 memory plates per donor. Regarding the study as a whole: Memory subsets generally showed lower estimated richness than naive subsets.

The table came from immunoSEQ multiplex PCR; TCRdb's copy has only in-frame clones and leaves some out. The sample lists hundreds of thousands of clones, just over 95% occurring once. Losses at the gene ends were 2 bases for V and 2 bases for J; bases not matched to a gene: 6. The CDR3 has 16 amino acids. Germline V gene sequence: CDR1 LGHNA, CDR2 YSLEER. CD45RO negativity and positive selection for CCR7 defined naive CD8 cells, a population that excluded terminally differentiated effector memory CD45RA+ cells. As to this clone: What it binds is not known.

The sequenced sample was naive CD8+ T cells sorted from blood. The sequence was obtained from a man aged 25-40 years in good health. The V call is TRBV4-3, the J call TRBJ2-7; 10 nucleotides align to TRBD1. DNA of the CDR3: TGCGCCAGCAGCCAATCTTCCGGGACAGGGGCCTACGAGCAGTACTTC. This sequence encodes CASSQSSGTGAYEQYF.